Shown below are 23 T cell receptor beta chains from a single sample sequenced in a study of cytomegalovirus exposure and HLA in healthy donors. The data were produced by immunoSEQ multiplex PCR, yet TCRdb's version contains in-frame clones alone and is incomplete. The table shows about 350,000 clones, with roughly 90% occurring only once. The sample was PBMCs. These receptors were collected from a woman aged 30 to 39 in good health and CMV-seropositive.

The V call is TRBV5-1, the J call TRBJ1-2, with TRBD1 matching over 12 bases. The CDR3 extends over 15 amino acids. The trim removed 1 base at V and 8 bases at J, leaving 6 bases unmatched. Germline CDR1 reads SGHRS; CDR2 reads YFSETQ. CDR3 in DNA: TGCGCCAGCAGCTTGTCCGGGACAGGGGGCGAGGGCTACACCTTC. Translated: CASSLSGTGGEGYTF.

This clone has just one count. The V call is TRBV27, the J call TRBJ2-7; D tentatively reads TRBD1 or TRBD2 (5 bases each). The CDR3 is 14 residues long. Germline CDR1 and CDR2: MNHEY and SMNVEV (reference sequence). The V end lost 5 bases, the J end lost 3 bases, and 14 bases lay between the germline ends. CDR3 coding DNA: TGTGCCAGCAGTAATACCGGGACCGTCTACGAGCAGTACTTC. Translating gives CASSNTGTVYEQYF.

This clone was recorded only once. V gene TRBV6-1 combines with J gene TRBJ2-5; 12 bases agree with TRBD2. CDR3 length: 15 residues. The germline V gene encodes CDR1 MNHNS and CDR2 SASEGT. The trim removed 6 bases at V and 5 bases at J, leaving 7 bases unmatched. For the CDR3, the DNA is TGTGCCAGCAGGCCTAGCGGGAGGGCCGTGGAGACCCAGTACTTC. Translation gives CASRPSGRAVETQYF.

This clone was observed a single time. The chain carries TRBV6-5 and TRBJ2-1; TRBD2 is a possible D gene (5 bases). V shed 1 base and J shed 7 bases, with 11 bases lying between them. The length of the CDR3 is 14 residues. Germline V lookup: CDR1 MNHEY, CDR2 SVGAGI. The CDR3 is CASSYLGGSNEQFF. The CDR3 DNA sequence: TGTGCCAGCAGTTACTTGGGCGGGTCAAATGAGCAGTTCTTC.

This chain joins TRBV9 and TRBJ2-1; 9 bases map to TRBD2. The length of the CDR3 is 16 residues. CDR1 and CDR2 from the germline V gene are SGDLS and YYNGEE. V dropped 0 bases and J dropped 9; count of bases not matched to a gene: 10. CDR3: CASSVVSASGEGEQFF. The CDR3 coding sequence is TGTGCCAGCAGCGTAGTATCCGCTAGCGGGGAGGGTGAGCAGTTCTTC. Full variable domain (rest looked up from reference TRBV9 and TRBJ2-1): DSGVTQTPKHLITATGQRVTLRCSPRSGDLSVYWYQQSLDQGLQFLIQYYNGEERAKGNILERFSAQQFPDLHSELNLSSLELGDSALYFCASSVVSASGEGEQFFGPGTRLTVL.

This chain uses TRBV10-3 with TRBJ2-3; D gene unclear. Germline lookup yields CDR1 ENHRY and CDR2 SYGVKD. V dropped 4 bases and J dropped 1 base, with 3 bases sitting between them. There are 12 residues in the CDR3. The CDR3 DNA is TGTGCCATCAGTGGCCGCACAGATACGCAGTATTTT. Amino acid sequence: CAISGRTDTQYF.

The chain employs TRBV30 and TRBJ2-1, with TRBD1 identical over 7 bases. CDR3 length equals 12 residues. Per the germline V gene, CDR1 is GTSNPN and CDR2 is SVGIG (reference sequence). V trimming: 4 bases; J trimming: 4 bases; junction bases outside the gene matches: 1. CDR3 amino acids: CAWMGQYNEQFF. The CDR3 DNA reads as TGTGCCTGGATGGGACAGTACAATGAGCAGTTCTTC. Using reference TRBV30 and TRBJ2-1 for the parts outside the CDR3, the full variable domain is SQTIHQWPATLVQPVGSPLSLECTVEGTSNPNLYWYRQAAGRGLQLLFYSVGIGQISSEVPQNLSASRPQDRQFILSSKKLLLSDSGFYLCAWMGQYNEQFFGPGTRLTVL.

V is TRBV7-2 and J is TRBJ2-5; TRBD2 agrees at 12 bases. The CDR3 has 14 residues. CDR1 and CDR2 (germline): SGHTA, FQGNSA. J gave up 5 bases and V 5 bases, and 3 bases lay outside the gene matches. The CDR3 nucleotides read TGTGCCAGCAGCCGGACTAGCGGGAAGGAGACCCAGTACTTC. Residues: CASSRTSGKETQYF.

The V and J genes are TRBV6-6 and TRBJ2-1; no definite D call. This CDR3 region has 14 residues. Germline V CDR1 and CDR2: MNHNY, SVGAGI (reference sequence). V was clipped by 2 bases and J by 10 bases, with 15 bases between them. DNA of the CDR3: TGTGCCAGCAGTTACCGAAGACTGGACCGGGAGCAGTTCTTC. Protein sequence: CASSYRRLDREQFF.

The chain links TRBV29-1 to TRBJ2-1, with 7 nucleotides matching TRBD1. Germline V gene data show CDR1 as SQVTM and CDR2 as ANQGSEA. J gave up 7 bases and V 4 bases, and 10 bases lay outside the gene matches. CDR3 size: 14 residues. Here the CDR3 DNA reads TGCAGCGTTGTGGAGCGACAGGGAAATAATGAGCAGTTCTTC. Translating it yields CSVVERQGNNEQFF.

The chain combines TRBV7-9 with TRBJ1-1, with a weak D call TRBD1 (5 bases). This CDR3 region has 14 residues. Trimming shortened V by 1 base and J by 0 bases, and 6 bases separated the two germline ends. CDR1 SEHNR and CDR2 FQNEAQ come from the germline V gene (reference sequence). The CDR3: CASSLDRMNTEAFF. CDR3 coding DNA: TGTGCCAGCAGCTTAGACAGGATGAACACTGAAGCTTTCTTT. Full variable domain (missing parts from reference TRBV7-9 and TRBJ1-1): DTGVSQNPRHKITKRGQNVTFRCDPISEHNRLYWYRQTLGQGPEFLTYFQNEAQLEKSRLLSDRFSAERPKGSFSTLEIQRTEQGDSAMYLCASSLDRMNTEAFFGQGTRLTVV.

The rearrangement links TRBV5-1 to TRBJ2-3, with TRBD2 matching 8 bases. The ends lost 4 bases at V and 4 bases at J; junction bases unmatched: 2. Germline V CDR1 and CDR2: SGHRS, YFSETQ. This CDR3 region has 13 residues. The CDR3 here is CASSPGLADTQYF. CDR3 nucleotides: TGCGCCAGCAGCCCGGGACTAGCAGATACGCAGTATTTT.

The V call is TRBV6-6, the J call TRBJ1-3; D remains unclear. Germline V gene data show CDR1 as MNHNY and CDR2 as SVGAGI (reference sequence). This CDR3 is 16 amino acids long. V lost 4 bases and J 4 bases, leaving 17 bases between the germline ends. CDR3 coding DNA: TGTGCCAGCAGTTCCAGAGGACCGGGCTCGGGAAACACCATATATTTT. Translating gives CASSSRGPGSGNTIYF.

V is TRBV5-4 and J is TRBJ1-2; D ambiguous. Germline CDR1 is SGHNT and CDR2 is YYREEE (reference sequence). The CDR3 runs to 14 residues. With 3 bases removed from V and 4 bases from J, the gap between germline ends came to 13 bases. The CDR3 DNA reads as TGTGCCAGCAGCTCGCCGACCTTACTCTATGGCTACACCTTC. Its protein is CASSSPTLLYGYTF.

The rearrangement links TRBV27 to TRBJ2-7; 14 bases are a match to TRBD2. CDR1 and CDR2 from the germline V gene are MNHEY and SMNVEV (reference sequence). Trimming took 5 bases from V and 9 from J; bases not matched to a gene: 9. CDR3 size: 15 residues. CDR3: CASSPGTSGRVGQYF. The CDR3 DNA reads as TGTGCCAGCAGTCCCGGGACTAGCGGGAGAGTAGGGCAGTACTTC.

About this clone itself: This same CDR3 is encoded by further DNA sequences in the sample. This chain links TRBV27 with TRBJ2-1; possibly TRBD1 for D (5 bases). V was clipped by 11 bases and J by 4 bases, with 15 bases between them. Germline V lookup: CDR1 MNHEY, CDR2 SMNVEV (reference sequence). The CDR3 consists of 13 residues. CDR3 DNA: TGTGCCTCGAGTCTAGACAGTTACAATGAGCAGTTCTTC. It yields the protein CASSLDSYNEQFF.

The sample holds a few counts of this clone. The chain is built from TRBV4-1 and TRBJ2-5; D perhaps matches TRBD1 (5 bases). V was clipped by 1 base and J by 2 bases, with 14 bases between them. The CDR3 loop spans 16 amino acids. Germline V gives CDR1 MGHRA, CDR2 YSYEKL. This chain's CDR3 is CASSQVSFGQQETQYF. The DNA for the CDR3 is TGCGCCAGCAGCCAAGTCTCATTCGGACAACAAGAGACCCAGTACTTC.

This CDR3 is CASSQGGGNYGYTF. CDR3 coding DNA: TGCGCCAGCAGCCAAGGAGGGGGTAACTATGGCTACACCTTC. V gene TRBV4-3 combines with J gene TRBJ1-2; the D gene is possibly TRBD1 (6 bases). The V end lost 1 base, the J end lost 1 base, and 7 bases lay between the germline ends. Germline V gene data show CDR1 as LGHNA and CDR2 as YSLEER. CDR3 length: 14 residues.

Details on this clone: Other DNA sequences from this sample encode an identical CDR3 as well. The chain has TRBV5-1 and TRBJ1-1, with 7 bases aligning to TRBD1. The CDR3 is 14 residues long. Germline assignment: CDR1 SGHRS and CDR2 YFSETQ. After removal of 0 bases from V and 4 bases from J, the junction contained 3 bases not matched to a gene. The CDR3, as DNA: TGCGCCAGCAGCTTGGTACAGGGGTTCACTGAAGCTTTCTTT. It encodes CASSLVQGFTEAFF. The complete variable domain, with remaining parts taken from reference TRBV5-1 and TRBJ1-1, reads KAGVTQTPRYLIKTRGQQVTLSCSPISGHRSVSWYQQTPGQGLQFLFEYFSETQRNKGNFPGRFSGRQFSNSRSEMNVSTLELGDSALYLCASSLVQGFTEAFFGQGTRLTVV.

CDR3 coding DNA: TGTGCCAGCTCACGACAGTCGGTGAGGGGGGATAATTCACCCCTCCACTTT. This encodes CASSRQSVRGDNSPLHF. The rearrangement uses TRBV18 and TRBJ1-6; D might be TRBD1 (6 bases). The CDR3 totals 17 residues. Between the trimmed V and J ends, which lost 4 bases and 5 bases, there was a span of 18 bases. Germline V lookup: CDR1 KGHSH, CDR2 LQKENI.

The chain couples TRBV10-2 to TRBJ1-2, with 11 bases matching TRBD1. The CDR3 extends over 14 amino acids. In germline, CDR1 is WSHSY, CDR2 SAAADI. Germline trimming cut 3 bases from V and 7 bases from J; bases unmatched to any gene: 4. CDR3 nucleotide sequence: TGCGCCAGCAGTGATGGACAGGGGGCTTTTGGCTACACCTTC. Protein product: CASSDGQGAFGYTF.

The genes are TRBV5-1 and TRBJ2-1; D gene uncertain. From germline, CDR1 is SGHRS and CDR2 YFSETQ. V was trimmed by 4 bases and J by 1 base, leaving 12 bases between them. CDR3 length: 15 amino acids. CDR3: CASSNIRSSYNEQFF. The DNA of the CDR3 is TGCGCCAGCAGCAATATCCGGTCTTCCTACAATGAGCAGTTCTTC.

The chain carries TRBV28 and TRBJ1-2; no firm D call. Looked up from germline, CDR1 is MDHEN and CDR2 is SYDVKM. V lost 4 bases and J 0 bases, leaving 12 bases between the germline ends. This CDR3 has 15 residues. This CDR3 reads CASSSPGRSNYGYTF. In nucleotides, the CDR3 is TGTGCCAGCAGTTCCCCTGGCAGGTCTAACTATGGCTACACCTTC.